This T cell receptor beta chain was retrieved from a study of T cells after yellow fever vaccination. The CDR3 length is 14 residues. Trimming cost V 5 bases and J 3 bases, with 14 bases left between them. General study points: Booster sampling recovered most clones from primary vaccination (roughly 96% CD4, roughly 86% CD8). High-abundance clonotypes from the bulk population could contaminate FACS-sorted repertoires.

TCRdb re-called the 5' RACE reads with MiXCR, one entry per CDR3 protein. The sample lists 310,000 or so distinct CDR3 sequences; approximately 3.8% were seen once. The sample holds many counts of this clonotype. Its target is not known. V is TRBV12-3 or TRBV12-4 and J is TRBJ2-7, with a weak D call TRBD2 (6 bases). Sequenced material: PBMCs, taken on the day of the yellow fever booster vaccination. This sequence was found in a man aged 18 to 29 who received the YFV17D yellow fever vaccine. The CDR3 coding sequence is TGTGCCAGCAGTAAGGGACTCCTAGACTACGAGCAGTACTTC. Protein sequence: CASSKGLLDYEQYF.